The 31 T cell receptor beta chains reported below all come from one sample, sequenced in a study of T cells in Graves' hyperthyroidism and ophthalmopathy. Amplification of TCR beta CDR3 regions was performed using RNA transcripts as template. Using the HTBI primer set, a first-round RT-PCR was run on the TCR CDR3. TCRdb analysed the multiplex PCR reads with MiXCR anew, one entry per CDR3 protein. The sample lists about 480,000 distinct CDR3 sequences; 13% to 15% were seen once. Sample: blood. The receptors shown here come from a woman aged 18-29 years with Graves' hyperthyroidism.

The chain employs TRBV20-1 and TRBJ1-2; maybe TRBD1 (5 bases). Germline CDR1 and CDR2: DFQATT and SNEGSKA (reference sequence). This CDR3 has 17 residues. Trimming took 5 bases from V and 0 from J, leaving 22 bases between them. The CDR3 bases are TGCAGTGCTTTTCTACCTGACGACAGTGGGACTAACTATGGCTACACCTTC. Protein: CSAFLPDDSGTNYGYTF.

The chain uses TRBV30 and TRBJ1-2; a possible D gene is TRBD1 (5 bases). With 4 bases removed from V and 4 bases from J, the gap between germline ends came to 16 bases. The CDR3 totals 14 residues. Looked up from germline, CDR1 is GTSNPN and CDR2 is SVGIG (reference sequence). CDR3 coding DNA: TGTGCCTGGACCGGAGGATTTGGGGGCTATGGCTACACCTTC. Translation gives CAWTGGFGGYGYTF.

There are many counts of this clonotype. Here the CDR3 DNA reads TGCGCCAGCAGCCTGATCCCGACAGTTTACAATGAGCAGTTCTTC. Residues: CASSLIPTVYNEQFF. J is TRBJ2-1 and V is TRBV5-1; maybe TRBD1 (5 bases). The CDR3 totals 15 residues. Per germline, CDR1 SGHRS and CDR2 YFSETQ. V gave up 4 bases and J gave up 4 bases, with 15 bases separating them.

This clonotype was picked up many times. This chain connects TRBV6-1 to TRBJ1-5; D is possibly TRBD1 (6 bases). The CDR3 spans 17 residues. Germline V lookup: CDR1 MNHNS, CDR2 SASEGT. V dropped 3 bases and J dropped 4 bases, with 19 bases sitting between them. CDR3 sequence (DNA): TGTGCCAGCAGTGATTTTGGCGGGACATGGCGGAATCAGCCCCAGCATTTT. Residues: CASSDFGGTWRNQPQHF.

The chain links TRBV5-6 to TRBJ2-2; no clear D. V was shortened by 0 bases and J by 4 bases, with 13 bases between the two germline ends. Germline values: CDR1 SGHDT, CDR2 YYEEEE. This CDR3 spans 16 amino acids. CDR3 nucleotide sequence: TGTGCCAGCAGCTTGGAAGAGTATAGCCCCACCGGGGAGCTGTTTTTT. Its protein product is CASSLEEYSPTGELFF. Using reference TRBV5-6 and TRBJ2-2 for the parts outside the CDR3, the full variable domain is DAGVTQSPTHLIKTRGQQVTLRCSPKSGHDTVSWYQQALGQGPQFIFQYYEEEERQRGNFPDRFSGHQFPNYSSELNVNALLLGDSALYLCASSLEEYSPTGELFFGEGSRLTVL.

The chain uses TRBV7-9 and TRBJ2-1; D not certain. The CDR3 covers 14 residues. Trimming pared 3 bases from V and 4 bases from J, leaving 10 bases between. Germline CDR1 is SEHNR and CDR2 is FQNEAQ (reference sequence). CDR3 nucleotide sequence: TGTGCCAGCAGCTTGGCGGCGGTTTACAATGAGCAGTTCTTC. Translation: CASSLAAVYNEQFF.

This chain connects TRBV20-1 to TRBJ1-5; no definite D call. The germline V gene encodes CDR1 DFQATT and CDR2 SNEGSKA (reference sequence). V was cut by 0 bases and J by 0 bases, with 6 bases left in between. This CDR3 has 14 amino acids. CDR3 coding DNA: TGCAGTGCTAGAGATCGAGGTAGCAATCAGCCCCAGCATTTT. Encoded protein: CSARDRGSNQPQHF.

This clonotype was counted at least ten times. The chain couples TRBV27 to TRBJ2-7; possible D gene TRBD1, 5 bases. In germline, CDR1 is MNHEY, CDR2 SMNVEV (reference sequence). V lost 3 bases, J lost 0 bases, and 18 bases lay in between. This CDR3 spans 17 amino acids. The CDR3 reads CASSFNPRVGYSYEQYV. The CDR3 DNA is TGTGCCAGCAGTTTTAATCCCAGGGTCGGGTACTCCTACGAGCAGTACGTC.

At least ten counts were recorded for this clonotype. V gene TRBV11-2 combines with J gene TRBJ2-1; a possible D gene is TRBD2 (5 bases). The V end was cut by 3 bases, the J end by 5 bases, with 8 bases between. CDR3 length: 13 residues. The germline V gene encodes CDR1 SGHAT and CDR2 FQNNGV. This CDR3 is CASSFDGDNEQFF. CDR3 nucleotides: TGTGCCAGCAGCTTCGACGGGGACAATGAGCAGTTCTTC.

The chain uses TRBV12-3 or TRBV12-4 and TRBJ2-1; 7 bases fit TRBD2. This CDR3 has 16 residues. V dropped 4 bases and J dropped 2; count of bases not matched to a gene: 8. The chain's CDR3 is CASSSRLAATYNEQFF. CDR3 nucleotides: TGTGCCAGCAGTTCCCGACTAGCAGCTACCTACAATGAGCAGTTCTTC.

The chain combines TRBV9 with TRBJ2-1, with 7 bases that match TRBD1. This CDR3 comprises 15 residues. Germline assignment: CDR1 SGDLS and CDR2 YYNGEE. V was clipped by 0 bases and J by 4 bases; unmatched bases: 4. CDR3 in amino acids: CASSVDRGRYNEQFF. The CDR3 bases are TGTGCCAGCAGCGTAGACAGGGGACGGTACAATGAGCAGTTCTTC.

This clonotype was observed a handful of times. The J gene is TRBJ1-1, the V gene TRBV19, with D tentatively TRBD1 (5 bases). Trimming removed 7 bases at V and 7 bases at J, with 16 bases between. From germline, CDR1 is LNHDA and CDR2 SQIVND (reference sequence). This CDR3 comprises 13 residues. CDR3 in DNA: TGTGCCAGTAAGGACCCCCGAGACAGTGAAGCTTTCTTT. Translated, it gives CASKDPRDSEAFF.

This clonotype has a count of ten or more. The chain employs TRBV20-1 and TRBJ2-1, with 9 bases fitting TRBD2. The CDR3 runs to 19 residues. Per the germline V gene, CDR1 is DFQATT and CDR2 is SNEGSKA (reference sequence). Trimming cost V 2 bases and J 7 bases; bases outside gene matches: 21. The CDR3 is CSARRAPGLAVLGKNEQFF. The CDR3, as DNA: TGCAGTGCTAGAAGAGCTCCGGGACTAGCAGTTTTGGGTAAGAATGAGCAGTTCTTC.

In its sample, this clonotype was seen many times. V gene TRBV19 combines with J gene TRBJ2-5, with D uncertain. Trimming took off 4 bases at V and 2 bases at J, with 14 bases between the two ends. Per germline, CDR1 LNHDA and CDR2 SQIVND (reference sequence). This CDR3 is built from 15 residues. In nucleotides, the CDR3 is TGTGCCAGTAGTAACGGACCCCTTAGGCAAGAGACCCAGTACTTC. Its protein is CASSNGPLRQETQYF.

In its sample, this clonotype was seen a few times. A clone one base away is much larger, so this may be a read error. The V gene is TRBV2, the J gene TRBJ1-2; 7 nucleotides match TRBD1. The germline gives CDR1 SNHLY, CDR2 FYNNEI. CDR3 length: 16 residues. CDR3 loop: CAGSGVNDRAGYGYTF. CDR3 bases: TGTGCCGGCAGTGGGGTCAACGACAGGGCCGGATATGGCTACACCTTC.

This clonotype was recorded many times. The CDR3 sequence is CSARGQTSATYEQYF. CDR3 in DNA: TGCAGTGCTAGAGGTCAAACTAGCGCCACGTACGAGCAGTACTTC. The chain links TRBV20-1 to TRBJ2-7, with 7 bases identical to TRBD2. Germline V gene lookup returns CDR1 DFQATT and CDR2 SNEGSKA (reference sequence). This CDR3 region has 15 residues. V gave up 1 base and J gave up 4 bases; unmatched junction bases: 10.

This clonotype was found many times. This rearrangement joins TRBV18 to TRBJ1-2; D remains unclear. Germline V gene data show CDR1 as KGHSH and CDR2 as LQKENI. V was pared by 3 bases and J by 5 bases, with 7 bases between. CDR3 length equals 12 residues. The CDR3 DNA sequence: TGTGCCAGCTCACCGCCGGCTTATGGCTACACCTTC. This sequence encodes CASSPPAYGYTF. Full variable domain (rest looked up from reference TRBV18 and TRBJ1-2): NAGVMQNPRHLVRRRGQEARLRCSPMKGHSHVYWYRQLPEEGLKFMVYLQKENIIDESGMPKERFSAEFPKEGPSILRIQQVVRGDSAAYFCASSPPAYGYTFGSGTRLTVV.

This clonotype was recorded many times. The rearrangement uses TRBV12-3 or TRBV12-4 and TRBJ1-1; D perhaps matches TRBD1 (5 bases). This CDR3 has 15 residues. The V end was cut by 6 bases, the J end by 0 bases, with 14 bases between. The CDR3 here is CASSLRRGMNTEAFF. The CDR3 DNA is TGTGCCAGCAGCCTCCGTCGGGGGATGAACACTGAAGCTTTCTTT.

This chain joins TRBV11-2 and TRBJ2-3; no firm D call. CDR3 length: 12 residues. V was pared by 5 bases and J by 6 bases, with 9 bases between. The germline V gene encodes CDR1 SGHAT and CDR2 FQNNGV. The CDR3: CASSLFSDTQYF. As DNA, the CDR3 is TGTGCCAGCAGCCTTTTCTCGGATACGCAGTATTTT.

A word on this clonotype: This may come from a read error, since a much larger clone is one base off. The CDR3 bases are TGTGCCAGCAGTTCACGGGCAGTGTTCTACAATGAGCAGTTCTTC. Its protein product is CASSSRAVFYNEQFF. The chain joins TRBV27 to TRBJ2-1; D not resolved. V lost 4 bases, J lost 3 bases, and 13 bases lay in between. The germline gives CDR1 MNHEY, CDR2 SMNVEV (reference sequence). CDR3 length: 15 residues.

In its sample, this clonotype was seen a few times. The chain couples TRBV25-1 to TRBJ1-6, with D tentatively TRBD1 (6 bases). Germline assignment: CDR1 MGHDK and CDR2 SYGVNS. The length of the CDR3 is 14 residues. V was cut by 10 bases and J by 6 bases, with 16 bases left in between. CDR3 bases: TGTGCCACCGGGACAAGGGGGGGTAATTCACCCCTCCACTTT. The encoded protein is CATGTRGGNSPLHF.

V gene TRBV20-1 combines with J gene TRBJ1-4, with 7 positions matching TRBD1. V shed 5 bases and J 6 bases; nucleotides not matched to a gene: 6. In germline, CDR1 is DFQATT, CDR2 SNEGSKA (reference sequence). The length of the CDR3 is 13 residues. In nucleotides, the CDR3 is TGCAGTGCTCCACAGGGGAAGGATGAAAAACTGTTTTTT. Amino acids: CSAPQGKDEKLFF.

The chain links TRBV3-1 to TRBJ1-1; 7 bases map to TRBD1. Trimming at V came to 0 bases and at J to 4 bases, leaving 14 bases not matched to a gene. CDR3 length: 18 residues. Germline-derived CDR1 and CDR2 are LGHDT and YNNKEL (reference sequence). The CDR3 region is CASSQDQGIQGWGTEAFF. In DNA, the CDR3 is TGTGCCAGCAGCCAAGATCAGGGGATACAGGGGTGGGGCACTGAAGCTTTCTTT.

CDR3 protein: CSAPPRFRRYNEQFF. The CDR3 DNA reads TGCAGTGCTCCGCCCCGGTTCAGGCGATACAATGAGCAGTTCTTC. The rearrangement joins TRBV20-1 to TRBJ2-1; D not resolved. Germline loops: CDR1 DFQATT, CDR2 SNEGSKA (reference sequence). V lost 5 bases to trimming and J lost 4 bases, with 18 bases between them. The CDR3 totals 15 residues.

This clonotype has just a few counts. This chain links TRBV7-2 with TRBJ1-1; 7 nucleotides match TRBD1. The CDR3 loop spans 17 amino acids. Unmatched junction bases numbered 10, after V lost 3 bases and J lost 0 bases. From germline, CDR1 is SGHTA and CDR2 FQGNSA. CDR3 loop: CASSFWDRNSMNTEAFF. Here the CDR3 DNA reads TGTGCCAGCAGCTTCTGGGACAGAAATTCGATGAACACTGAAGCTTTCTTT.

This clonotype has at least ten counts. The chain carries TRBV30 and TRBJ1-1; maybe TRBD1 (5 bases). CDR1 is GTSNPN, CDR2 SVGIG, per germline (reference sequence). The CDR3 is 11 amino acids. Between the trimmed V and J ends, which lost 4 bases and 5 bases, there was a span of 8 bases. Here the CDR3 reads CAWTQGTEAFF. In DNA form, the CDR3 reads TGTGCCTGGACTCAGGGTACTGAAGCTTTCTTT.

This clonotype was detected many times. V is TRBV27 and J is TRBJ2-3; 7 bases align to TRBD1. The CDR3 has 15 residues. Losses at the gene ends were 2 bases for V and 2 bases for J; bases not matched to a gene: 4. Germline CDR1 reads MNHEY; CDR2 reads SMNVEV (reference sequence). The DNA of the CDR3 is TGTGCCAGCAGTTTAAGTACAGGGGTCACAGATACGCAGTATTTT. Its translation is CASSLSTGVTDTQYF.

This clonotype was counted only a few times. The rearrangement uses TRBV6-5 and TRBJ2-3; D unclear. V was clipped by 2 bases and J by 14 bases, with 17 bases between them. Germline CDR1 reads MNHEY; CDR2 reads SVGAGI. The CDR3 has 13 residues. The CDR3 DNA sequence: TGTGCCAGCAGTTACCAGACTCCAGGCAGTTGGTATTTT. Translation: CASSYQTPGSWYF.

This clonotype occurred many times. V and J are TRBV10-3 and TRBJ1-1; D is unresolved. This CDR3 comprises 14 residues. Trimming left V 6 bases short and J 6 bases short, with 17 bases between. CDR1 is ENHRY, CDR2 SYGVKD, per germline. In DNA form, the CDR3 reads TGTGCCATCAGCTACAGTCGGATGTTTGCTGAAGCTTTCTTT. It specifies CAISYSRMFAEAFF.

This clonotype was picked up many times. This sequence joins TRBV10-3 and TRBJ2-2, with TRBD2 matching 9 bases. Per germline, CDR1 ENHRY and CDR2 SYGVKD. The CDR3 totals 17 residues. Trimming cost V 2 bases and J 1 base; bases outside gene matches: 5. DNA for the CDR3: TGTGCCATCAGTGAGAGTGAGCGGGAGGTGAACACCGGGGAGCTGTTTTTT. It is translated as CAISESEREVNTGELFF.

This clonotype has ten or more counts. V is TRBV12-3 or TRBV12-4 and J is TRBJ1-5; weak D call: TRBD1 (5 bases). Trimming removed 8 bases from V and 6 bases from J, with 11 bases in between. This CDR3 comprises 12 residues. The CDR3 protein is CASEGVGQPQHF. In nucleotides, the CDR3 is TGTGCCAGCGAAGGGGTGGGTCAGCCCCAGCATTTT.